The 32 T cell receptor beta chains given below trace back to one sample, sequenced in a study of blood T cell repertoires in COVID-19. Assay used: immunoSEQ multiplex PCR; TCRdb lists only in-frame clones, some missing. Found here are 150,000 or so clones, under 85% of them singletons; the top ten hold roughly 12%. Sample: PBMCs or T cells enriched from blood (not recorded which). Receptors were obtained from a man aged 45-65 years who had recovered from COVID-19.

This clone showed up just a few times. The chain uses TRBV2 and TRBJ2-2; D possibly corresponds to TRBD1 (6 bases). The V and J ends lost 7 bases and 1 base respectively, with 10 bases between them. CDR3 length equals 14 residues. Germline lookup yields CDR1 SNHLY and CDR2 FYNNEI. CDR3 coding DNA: TGTGCCAGCAAAGGGGGTTTGAACACCGGGGAGCTGTTTTTT. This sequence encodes CASKGGLNTGELFF. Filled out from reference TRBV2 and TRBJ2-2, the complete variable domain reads EPEVTQTPSHQVTQMGQEVILRCVPISNHLYFYWYRQILGQKVEFLVSFYNNEISEKSEIFDDQFSVERPDGSNFTLKIRSTKLEDSAMYFCASKGGLNTGELFFGEGSRLTVL.

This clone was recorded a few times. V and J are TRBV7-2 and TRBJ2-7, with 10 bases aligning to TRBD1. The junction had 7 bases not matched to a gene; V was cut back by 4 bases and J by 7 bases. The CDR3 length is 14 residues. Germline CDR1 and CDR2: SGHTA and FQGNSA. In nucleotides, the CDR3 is TGTGCCAGCAGCTCCGGGACAGGGGTTTGGGAGCAGTACTTC. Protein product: CASSSGTGVWEQYF.

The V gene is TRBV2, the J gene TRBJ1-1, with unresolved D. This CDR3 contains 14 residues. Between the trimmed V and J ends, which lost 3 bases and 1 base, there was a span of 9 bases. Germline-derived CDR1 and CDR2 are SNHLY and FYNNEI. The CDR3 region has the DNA TGTGCCAGCAGTGAGTGGGAGGGGAACACTGAAGCTTTCTTT. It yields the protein CASSEWEGNTEAFF.

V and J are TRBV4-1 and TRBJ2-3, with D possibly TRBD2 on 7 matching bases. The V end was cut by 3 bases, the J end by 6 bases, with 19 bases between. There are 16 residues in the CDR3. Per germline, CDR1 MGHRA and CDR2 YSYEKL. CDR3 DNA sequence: TGCGCCAGCAGCCAGGGCCGGGGGGCGATAGCGGATACGCAGTATTTT. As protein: CASSQGRGAIADTQYF.

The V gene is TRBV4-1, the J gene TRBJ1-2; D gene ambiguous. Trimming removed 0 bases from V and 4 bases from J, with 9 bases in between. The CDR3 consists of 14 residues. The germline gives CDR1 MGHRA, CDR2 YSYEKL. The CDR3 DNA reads TGCGCCAGCAGCCAAGATATGCGCGGCTATGGCTACACCTTC. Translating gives CASSQDMRGYGYTF.

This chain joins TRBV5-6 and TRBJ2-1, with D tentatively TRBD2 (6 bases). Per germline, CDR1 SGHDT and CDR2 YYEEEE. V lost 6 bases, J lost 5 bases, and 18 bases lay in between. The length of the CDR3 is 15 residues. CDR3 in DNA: TGTGCCAGCAACCTTAGGGACCCGGGGGACAATGAGCAGTTCTTC. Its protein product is CASNLRDPGDNEQFF. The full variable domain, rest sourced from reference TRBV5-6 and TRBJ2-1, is DAGVTQSPTHLIKTRGQQVTLRCSPKSGHDTVSWYQQALGQGPQFIFQYYEEEERQRGNFPDRFSGHQFPNYSSELNVNALLLGDSALYLCASNLRDPGDNEQFFGPGTRLTVL.

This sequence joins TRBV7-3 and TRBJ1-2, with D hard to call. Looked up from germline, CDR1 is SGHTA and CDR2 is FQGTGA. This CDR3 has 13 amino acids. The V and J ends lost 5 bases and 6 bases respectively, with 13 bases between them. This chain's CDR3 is CASSHSGGNGYTF. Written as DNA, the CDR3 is TGTGCCAGCAGCCACAGCGGTGGAAATGGCTACACCTTC.

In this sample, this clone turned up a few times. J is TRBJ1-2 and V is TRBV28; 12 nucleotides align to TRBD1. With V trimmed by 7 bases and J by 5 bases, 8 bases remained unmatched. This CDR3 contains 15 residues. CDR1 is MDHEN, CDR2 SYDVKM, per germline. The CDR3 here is CASNTGTGGSYGYTF. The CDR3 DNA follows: TGTGCCAGCAACACCGGGACAGGGGGCTCTTATGGCTACACCTTC.

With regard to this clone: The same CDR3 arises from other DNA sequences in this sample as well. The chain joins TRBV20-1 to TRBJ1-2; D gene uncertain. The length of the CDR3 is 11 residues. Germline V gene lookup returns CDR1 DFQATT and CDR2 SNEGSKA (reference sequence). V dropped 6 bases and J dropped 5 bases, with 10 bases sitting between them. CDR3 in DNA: TGCAGTGCCACTCGGGATTATGGCTACACCTTC. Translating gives CSATRDYGYTF.

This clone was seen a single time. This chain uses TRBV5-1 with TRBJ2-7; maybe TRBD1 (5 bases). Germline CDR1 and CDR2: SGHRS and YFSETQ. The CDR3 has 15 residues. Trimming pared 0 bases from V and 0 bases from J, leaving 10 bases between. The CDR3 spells CASSLDPGSSYEQYF. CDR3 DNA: TGCGCCAGCAGCTTGGACCCAGGGTCCTCCTACGAGCAGTACTTC.

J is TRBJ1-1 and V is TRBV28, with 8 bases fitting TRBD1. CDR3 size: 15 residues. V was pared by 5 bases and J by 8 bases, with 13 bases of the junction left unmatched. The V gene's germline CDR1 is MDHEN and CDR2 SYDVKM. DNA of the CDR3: TGTGCCAGCAGTCCGCGACAGGGGATTATCCCCGAAGCTTTCTTT. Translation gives CASSPRQGIIPEAFF.

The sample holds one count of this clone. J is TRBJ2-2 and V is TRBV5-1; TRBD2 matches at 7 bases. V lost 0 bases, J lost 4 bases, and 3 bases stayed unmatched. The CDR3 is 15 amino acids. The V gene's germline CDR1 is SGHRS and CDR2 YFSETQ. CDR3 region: CASSLEGEGTGELFF. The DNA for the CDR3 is TGCGCCAGCAGCTTGGAAGGGGAGGGCACCGGGGAGCTGTTTTTT.

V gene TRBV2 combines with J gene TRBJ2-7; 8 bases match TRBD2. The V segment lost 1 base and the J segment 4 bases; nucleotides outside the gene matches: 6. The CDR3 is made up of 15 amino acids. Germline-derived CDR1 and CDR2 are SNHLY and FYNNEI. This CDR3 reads CASSEVGSGVYEQYF. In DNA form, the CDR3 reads TGTGCCAGCAGTGAAGTGGGTAGCGGGGTGTACGAGCAGTACTTC.

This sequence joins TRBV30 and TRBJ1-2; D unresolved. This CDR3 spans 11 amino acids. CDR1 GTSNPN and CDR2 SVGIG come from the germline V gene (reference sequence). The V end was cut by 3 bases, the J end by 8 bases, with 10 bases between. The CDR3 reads CAWRSSGGYTF. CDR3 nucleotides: TGTGCCTGGAGATCCTCGGGGGGCTACACCTTC.

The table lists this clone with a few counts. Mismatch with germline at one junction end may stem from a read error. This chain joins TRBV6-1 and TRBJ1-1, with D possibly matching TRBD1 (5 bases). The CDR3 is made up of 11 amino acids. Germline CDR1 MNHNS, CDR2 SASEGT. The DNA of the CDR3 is TGTGCCAGCAGTGAAATGTGGGGCTTTCCTTTT. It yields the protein CASSEMWGFPF.

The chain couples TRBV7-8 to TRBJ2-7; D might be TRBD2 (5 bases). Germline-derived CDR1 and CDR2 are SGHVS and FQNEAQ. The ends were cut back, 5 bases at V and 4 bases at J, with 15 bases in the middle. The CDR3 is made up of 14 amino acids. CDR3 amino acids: CASSRGIAAYEQYF. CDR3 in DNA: TGTGCCAGCAGCCGAGGGATCGCGGCGTACGAGCAGTACTTC.

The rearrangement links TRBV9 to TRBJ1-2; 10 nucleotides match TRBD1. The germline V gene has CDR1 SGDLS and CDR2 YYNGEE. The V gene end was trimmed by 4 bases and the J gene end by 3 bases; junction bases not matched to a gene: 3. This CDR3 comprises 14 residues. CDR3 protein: CASSMGTGDYGYTF. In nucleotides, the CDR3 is TGTGCCAGCAGCATGGGGACAGGGGACTATGGCTACACCTTC.

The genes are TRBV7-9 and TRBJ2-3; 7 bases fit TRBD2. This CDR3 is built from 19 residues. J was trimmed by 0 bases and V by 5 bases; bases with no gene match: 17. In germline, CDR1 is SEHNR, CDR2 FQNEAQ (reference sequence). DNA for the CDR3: TGTGCCAGCAGCCCGAAACCGGGACTAAGCCCCTCTAGCACAGATACGCAGTATTTT. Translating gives CASSPKPGLSPSSTDTQYF.

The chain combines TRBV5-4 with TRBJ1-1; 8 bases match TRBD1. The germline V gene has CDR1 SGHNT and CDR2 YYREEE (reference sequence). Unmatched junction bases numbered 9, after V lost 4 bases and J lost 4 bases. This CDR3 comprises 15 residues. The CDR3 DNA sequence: TGTGCCAGCAGCCCGGGAGGACAGGGCGGCACTGAAGCTTTCTTT. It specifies CASSPGGQGGTEAFF.

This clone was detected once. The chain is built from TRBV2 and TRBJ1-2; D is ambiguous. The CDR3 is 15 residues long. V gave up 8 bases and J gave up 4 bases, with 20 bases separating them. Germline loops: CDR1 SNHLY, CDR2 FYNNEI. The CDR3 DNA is TGTGCCAGCTCCTTATCGGCAACGCCGGGCTATGGCTACACCTTC. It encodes CASSLSATPGYGYTF.

In DNA, the CDR3 is TGTGCCAGCCTGAAGGGAGTTCACGAGCAGTACTTC. Translated, it gives CASLKGVHEQYF. The chain employs TRBV2 and TRBJ2-7; weak D call: TRBD2 (5 bases). Germline CDR1 is SNHLY and CDR2 is FYNNEI. The length of the CDR3 is 12 residues. Between the trimmed V and J ends, which lost 8 bases and 5 bases, there was a span of 13 bases.

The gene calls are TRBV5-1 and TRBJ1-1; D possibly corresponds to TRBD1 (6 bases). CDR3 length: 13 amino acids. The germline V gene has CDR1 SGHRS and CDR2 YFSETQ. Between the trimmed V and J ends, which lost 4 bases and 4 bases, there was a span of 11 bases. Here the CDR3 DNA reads TGCGCCAGCAGCCAACAAGGGGGCACTGAAGCTTTCTTT. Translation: CASSQQGGTEAFF.

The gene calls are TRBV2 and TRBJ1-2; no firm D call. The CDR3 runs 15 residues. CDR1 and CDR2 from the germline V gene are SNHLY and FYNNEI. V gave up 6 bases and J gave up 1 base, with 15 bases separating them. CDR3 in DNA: TGTGCCAGCAGGAGTGGGGAGGGAGGTAACTATGGCTACACCTTC. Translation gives CASRSGEGGNYGYTF. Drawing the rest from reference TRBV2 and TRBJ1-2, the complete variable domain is EPEVTQTPSHQVTQMGQEVILRCVPISNHLYFYWYRQILGQKVEFLVSFYNNEISEKSEIFDDQFSVERPDGSNFTLKIRSTKLEDSAMYFCASRSGEGGNYGYTFGSGTRLTVV.

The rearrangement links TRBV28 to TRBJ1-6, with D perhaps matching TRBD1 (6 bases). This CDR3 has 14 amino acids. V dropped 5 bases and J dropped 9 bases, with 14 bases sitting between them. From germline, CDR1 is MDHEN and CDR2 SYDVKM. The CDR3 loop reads CASSPRQDSSPLHF. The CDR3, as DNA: TGTGCCAGCAGTCCCCGGCAGGACAGTTCACCCCTCCACTTT. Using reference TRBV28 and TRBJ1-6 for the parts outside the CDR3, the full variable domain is DVKVTQSSRYLVKRTGEKVFLECVQDMDHENMFWYRQDPGLGLRLIYFSYDVKMKEKGDIPEGYSVSREKKERFSLILESASTNQTSMYLCASSPRQDSSPLHFGNGTRLTVT.

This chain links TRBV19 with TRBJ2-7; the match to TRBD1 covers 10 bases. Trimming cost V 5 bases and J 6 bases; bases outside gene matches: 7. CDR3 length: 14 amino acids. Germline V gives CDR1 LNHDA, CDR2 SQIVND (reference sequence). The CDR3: CASSPRQGAGEQYF. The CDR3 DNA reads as TGTGCCAGTAGTCCCCGACAGGGGGCTGGCGAGCAGTACTTC.

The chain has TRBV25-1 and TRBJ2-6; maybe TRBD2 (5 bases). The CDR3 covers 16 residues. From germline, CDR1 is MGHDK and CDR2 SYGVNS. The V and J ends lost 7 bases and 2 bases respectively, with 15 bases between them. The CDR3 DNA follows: TGTGCCAGCACCATCAATTGGGGAGCTGGGGCCAACGTCCTGACTTTC. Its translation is CASTINWGAGANVLTF.

The CDR3 coding sequence is TGTGCCAGCTCAAAACAGGGAAACGGGGAGCTGTTTTTT. Protein product: CASSKQGNGELFF. V gene TRBV18 combines with J gene TRBJ2-2; weak D call: TRBD1 (6 bases). Germline CDR1 and CDR2: KGHSH and LQKENI. The CDR3 length is 13 residues. V lost 5 bases, J lost 7 bases, and 11 bases lay in between.

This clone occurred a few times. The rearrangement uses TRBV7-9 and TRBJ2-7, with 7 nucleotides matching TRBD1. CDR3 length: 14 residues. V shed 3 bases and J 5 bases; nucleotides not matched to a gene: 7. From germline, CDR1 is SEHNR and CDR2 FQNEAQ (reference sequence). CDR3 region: CASSFPRQGNEQYF. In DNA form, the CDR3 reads TGTGCCAGCAGCTTCCCTCGACAGGGTAACGAGCAGTACTTC.

The CDR3 reads CASGPAGGVDTQYF. Here the CDR3 DNA reads TGCGCCAGCGGGCCAGCGGGGGGAGTAGATACGCAGTATTTT. The chain couples TRBV5-1 to TRBJ2-3; 9 nucleotides match TRBD2. The germline V gene encodes CDR1 SGHRS and CDR2 YFSETQ. The CDR3 has 14 amino acids. The V and J ends lost 7 bases and 5 bases, in that order; junction bases with no gene match: 8.

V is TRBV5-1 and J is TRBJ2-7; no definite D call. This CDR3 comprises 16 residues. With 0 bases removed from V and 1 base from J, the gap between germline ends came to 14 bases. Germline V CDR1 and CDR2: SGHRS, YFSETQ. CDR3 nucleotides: TGCGCCAGCAGCTTGGGGGCCGGTTCACTTTCCTACGAGCAGTACTTC. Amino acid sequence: CASSLGAGSLSYEQYF.

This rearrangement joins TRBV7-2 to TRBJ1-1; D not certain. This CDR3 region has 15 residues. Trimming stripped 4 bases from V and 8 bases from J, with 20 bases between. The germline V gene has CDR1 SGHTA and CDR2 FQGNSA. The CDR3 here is CASSYSTGTSEEAFF. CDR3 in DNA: TGTGCCAGCAGCTACTCGACTGGAACTTCGGAGGAAGCTTTCTTT.

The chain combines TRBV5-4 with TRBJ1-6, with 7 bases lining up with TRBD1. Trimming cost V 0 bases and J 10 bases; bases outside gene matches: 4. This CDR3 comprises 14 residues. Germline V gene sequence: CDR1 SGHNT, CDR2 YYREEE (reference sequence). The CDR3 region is CASSLDRGRSPLHF. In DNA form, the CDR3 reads TGTGCCAGCAGCTTGGACAGGGGAAGGTCACCCCTCCACTTT.